Listed below are T cell receptor beta chains from one sample, sequenced in a study of shared clonotypes between healthy human individuals. Measured with immunoSEQ multiplex PCR; TCRdb has only the in-frame clones, and not every one. Of about 2.1 million clones detected, about 93% appear once; the ten largest clones hold roughly 1.8%. The specimen was naive CD8+ T cells from PBMCs. All receptors come from a man younger than 30 in good health. Some clones in this sample may be carry-over from other donors' samples. Both conserved end residues are part of each CDR3. The order of the fields is CDR3 DNA, CDR3 protein, D gene, V gene, J gene, clone size. D genes are given only for firm matches. Size is omitted from some rows. Given values are once, few, many or a class for expanded clones.

DNA: TGTGCCAGCAGCTTATTTGGCCGATCCGCCCTCACCGGGGAGCTGTTTTTT
CDR3: CASSLFGRSALTGELFF
D: .
V: TRBV7-2
J: TRBJ2-2
size: .

DNA: TGTGCCTTCACCGGACAGCGGCACTACGAGCAGTACTTC
CDR3: CAFTGQRHYEQYF
D: .
V: TRBV30
J: TRBJ2-7
size: .

DNA: TGCAGCGTCAGATGGAGGTGGGAGCTACAAGAGACCCAGTACTTC
CDR3: CSVRWRWELQETQYF
D: .
V: TRBV29-1
J: TRBJ2-5
size: .

DNA: TGTGCCAGCAGTTTAAGGAGGTATGAGACTAGCGGGAGAAACACAGATACGCAGTATTTT
CDR3: CASSLRRYETSGRNTDTQYF
D: TRBD2
V: TRBV28
J: TRBJ2-3
size: once

DNA: TGTGCCAGCAGCTTCTCCGGGACAGGGGCCTACGAGCAGTACTTC
CDR3: CASSFSGTGAYEQYF
D: TRBD1
V: TRBV7-2
J: TRBJ2-7
size: .

DNA: TGTGCCAGCGCCCGGGGGGCCCAGGTGAACTATGGCTACACCTTC
CDR3: CASARGAQVNYGYTF
D: .
V: TRBV27
J: TRBJ1-2
size: .

DNA: TGCGCCAGCAGAGGGGACAGGGATAATAACCCGTACAATGAGCAGTTCTTC
CDR3: CASRGDRDNNPYNEQFF
D: TRBD1
V: TRBV5-1
J: TRBJ2-1
size: .

DNA: TGTGCCAGCAGCTCCCGGGACTCTTGGGATGAGCAGTTCTTC
CDR3: CASSSRDSWDEQFF
D: .
V: TRBV13
J: TRBJ2-1
size: .

DNA: TGTGCCAGCAGTTGGGGGGCGATGAACACTGAAGCTTTCTTT
CDR3: CASSWGAMNTEAFF
D: .
V: TRBV27
J: TRBJ1-1
size: .

DNA: TGTGCCAGCAGCTTAGCGAGGCACGGAGGGGGTGAGCAGTTCTTC
CDR3: CASSLARHGGGEQFF
D: .
V: TRBV11-1
J: TRBJ2-1
size: .

DNA: TGTGCCACCAGCACGGGACAGGGGTACACCGGGGAGCTGTTTTTT
CDR3: CATSTGQGYTGELFF
D: TRBD1
V: TRBV15
J: TRBJ2-2
size: .

DNA: TGCGCCAGCAGCCCTTCGACAGGGGGCATGGCAGATACGCAGTATTTT
CDR3: CASSPSTGGMADTQYF
D: TRBD1
V: TRBV4-1
J: TRBJ2-3
size: .

DNA: TGTGCCATCAGTGACGTCTTTGGACGGGACACTGAAGCTTTCTTT
CDR3: CAISDVFGRDTEAFF
D: .
V: TRBV10-3
J: TRBJ1-1
size: .

DNA: TGCAGCGTAGCCGCAGCAAGCTACGAGCAGTACTTC
CDR3: CSVAAASYEQYF
D: .
V: TRBV29-1
J: TRBJ2-7
size: .

DNA: TGTGCCAGCACCCGACGAGGGACAGCGGTTCAGCCCCAGCATTTT
CDR3: CASTRRGTAVQPQHF
D: TRBD1
V: TRBV6-5
J: TRBJ1-5
size: .

DNA: TGTGCCAGCAGTCCCCGACTAGCGAAATTGAATGAGCAGTTCTTC
CDR3: CASSPRLAKLNEQFF
D: TRBD2
V: TRBV6-5
J: TRBJ2-1
size: .

DNA: TGTGCCAGCAGCGTTTTAGTTACTCCCACAGATACGCAGTATTTT
CDR3: CASSVLVTPTDTQYF
D: .
V: TRBV9
J: TRBJ2-3
size: .

DNA: TGCGCCAGCAGCCAAGATGCCCCAACTAGCAGAACCTACGAGCAGTACTTC
CDR3: CASSQDAPTSRTYEQYF
D: .
V: TRBV4-1
J: TRBJ2-7
size: .

DNA: TGTGCCAGCAGTGAAACTAGCGGGGGCCGGGGCGGCTATGGCTACACCTTC
CDR3: CASSETSGGRGGYGYTF
D: .
V: TRBV2
J: TRBJ1-2
size: .

DNA: TGTGCCAGCAGACCTCTTGACAGGGTGGGCCCTTTAAACATTCAGTACTTC
CDR3: CASRPLDRVGPLNIQYF
D: TRBD1
V: TRBV27
J: TRBJ2-4
size: .

DNA: TGTGCCAGCAGCCCTGGCCGGGCAGGAGGATTCTATGGCTACACCTTC
CDR3: CASSPGRAGGFYGYTF
D: .
V: TRBV28
J: TRBJ1-2
size: .

DNA: TGTGCCAGCCCCCGCGGGGGCGACACTGAAGCTTTCTTT
CDR3: CASPRGGDTEAFF
D: .
V: TRBV6-1
J: TRBJ1-1
size: .

DNA: TGTGCCAGCAGTGCGAGGGACCGACCTTATGGCTACACCTTC
CDR3: CASSARDRPYGYTF
D: .
V: TRBV6-4
J: TRBJ1-2
size: .

DNA: TGTGCCAGCAGCTTATTATTTCCGGGACGGCCCCAGCATTTT
CDR3: CASSLLFPGRPQHF
D: .
V: TRBV7-8
J: TRBJ1-5
size: .

DNA: TGTGCCAGCAGCCTCCCGGGACCTCAGGAGACCCAGTACTTC
CDR3: CASSLPGPQETQYF
D: .
V: TRBV6-6
J: TRBJ2-5
size: .

DNA: TGTGCCAGCAGTGGGTCCTCGGGGGTACAAGAGACCCAGTACTTC
CDR3: CASSGSSGVQETQYF
D: .
V: TRBV2
J: TRBJ2-5
size: .

DNA: TGTGCCAGTAGTCCCCGGGACAACACAGATACGCAGTATTTT
CDR3: CASSPRDNTDTQYF
D: .
V: TRBV19
J: TRBJ2-3
size: .

DNA: TGTGCCACCAGCAGCCGGTTCCCTGGCCTTGGCTACACCTTC
CDR3: CATSSRFPGLGYTF
D: .
V: TRBV15
J: TRBJ1-2
size: .

DNA: TGCAGCGTCTTCGACAGGGGTAACACCGGGGAGCTGTTTTTT
CDR3: CSVFDRGNTGELFF
D: TRBD1
V: TRBV29-1
J: TRBJ2-2
size: .